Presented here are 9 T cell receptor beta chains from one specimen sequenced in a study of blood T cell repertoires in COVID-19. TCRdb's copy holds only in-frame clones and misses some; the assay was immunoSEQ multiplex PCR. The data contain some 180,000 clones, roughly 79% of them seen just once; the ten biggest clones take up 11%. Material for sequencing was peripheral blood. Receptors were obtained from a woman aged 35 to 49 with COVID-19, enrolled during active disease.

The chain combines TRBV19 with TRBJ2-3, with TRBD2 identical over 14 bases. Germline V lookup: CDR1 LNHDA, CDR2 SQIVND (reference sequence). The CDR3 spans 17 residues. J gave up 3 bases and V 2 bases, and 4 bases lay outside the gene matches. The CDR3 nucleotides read TGTGCCAGTAGTATACTCGGGACTAGCGGGAGAACAGATACGCAGTATTTT. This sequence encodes CASSILGTSGRTDTQYF.

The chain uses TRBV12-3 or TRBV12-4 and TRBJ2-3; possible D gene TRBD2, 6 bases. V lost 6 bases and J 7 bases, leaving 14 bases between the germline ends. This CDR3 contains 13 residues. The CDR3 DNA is TGTGCCAGCAGGACGGGACTCCTAAATACGCAGTATTTT. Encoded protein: CASRTGLLNTQYF.

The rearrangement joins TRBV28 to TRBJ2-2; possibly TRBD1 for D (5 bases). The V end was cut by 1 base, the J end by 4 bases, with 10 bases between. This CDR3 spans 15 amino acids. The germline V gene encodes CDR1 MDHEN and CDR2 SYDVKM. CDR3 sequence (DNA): TGTGCCAGCAGTTTATTGGACACTCTCACCGGGGAGCTGTTTTTT. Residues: CASSLLDTLTGELFF.

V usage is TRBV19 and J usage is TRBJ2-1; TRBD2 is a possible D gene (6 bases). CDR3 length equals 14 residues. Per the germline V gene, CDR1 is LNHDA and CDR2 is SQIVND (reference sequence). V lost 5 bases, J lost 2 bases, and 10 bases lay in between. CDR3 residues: CASSYGGTYNEQFF. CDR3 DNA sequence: TGTGCCAGTAGTTACGGGGGAACCTACAATGAGCAGTTCTTC.

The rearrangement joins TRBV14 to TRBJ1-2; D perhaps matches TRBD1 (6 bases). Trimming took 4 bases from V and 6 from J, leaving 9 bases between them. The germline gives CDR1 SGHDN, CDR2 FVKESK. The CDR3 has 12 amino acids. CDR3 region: CASSRDTHGYTF. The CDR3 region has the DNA TGTGCCAGCAGCCGGGACACCCATGGCTACACCTTC.

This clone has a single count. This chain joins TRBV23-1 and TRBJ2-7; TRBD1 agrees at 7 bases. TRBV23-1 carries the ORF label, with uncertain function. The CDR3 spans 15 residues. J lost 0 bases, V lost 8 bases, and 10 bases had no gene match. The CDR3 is CASRQTGRSSYEQYV. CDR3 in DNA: TGCGCCAGCCGCCAGACAGGGCGAAGCTCCTACGAGCAGTACGTC.

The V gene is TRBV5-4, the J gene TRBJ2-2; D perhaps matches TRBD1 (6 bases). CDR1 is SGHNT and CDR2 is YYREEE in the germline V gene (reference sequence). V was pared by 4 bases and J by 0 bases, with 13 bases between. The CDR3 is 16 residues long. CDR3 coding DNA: TGTGCCAGCAGCATGGACAGTTTCGCGAACACCGGGGAGCTGTTTTTT. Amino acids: CASSMDSFANTGELFF.

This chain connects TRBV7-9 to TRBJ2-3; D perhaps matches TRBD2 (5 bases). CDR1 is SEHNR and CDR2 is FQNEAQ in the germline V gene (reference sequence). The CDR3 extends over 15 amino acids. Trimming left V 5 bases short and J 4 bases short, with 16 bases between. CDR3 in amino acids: CASSPKLRVSDTQYF. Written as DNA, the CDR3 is TGTGCCAGCAGCCCCAAGCTGCGGGTCTCAGATACGCAGTATTTT.

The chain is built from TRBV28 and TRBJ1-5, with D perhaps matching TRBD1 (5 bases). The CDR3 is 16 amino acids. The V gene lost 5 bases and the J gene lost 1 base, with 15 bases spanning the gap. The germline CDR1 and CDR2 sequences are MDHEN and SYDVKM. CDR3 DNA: TGTGCCAGCAGTCCCGGCCCTAGGGGAAGCAATCAGCCCCAGCATTTT. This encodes CASSPGPRGSNQPQHF.